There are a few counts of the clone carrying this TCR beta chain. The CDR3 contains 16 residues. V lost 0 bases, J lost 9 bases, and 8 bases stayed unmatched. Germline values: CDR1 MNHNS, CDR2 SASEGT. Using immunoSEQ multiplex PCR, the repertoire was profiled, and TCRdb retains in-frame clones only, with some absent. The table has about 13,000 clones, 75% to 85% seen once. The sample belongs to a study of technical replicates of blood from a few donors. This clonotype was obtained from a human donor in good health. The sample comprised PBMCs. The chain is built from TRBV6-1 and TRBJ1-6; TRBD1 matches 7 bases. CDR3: CASSEAEGAGGSPLHF. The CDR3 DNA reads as TGTGCCAGCAGTGAAGCGGAGGGGGCTGGTGGTTCACCCCTCCACTTT.